The 20 T cell receptor beta chains below come from one sample, sequenced in a study of response to subunit inactivated influenza vaccine. In TCRdb, the RT-PCR reads were re-called with MiXCR into one record per CDR3 protein. The sample has just over 300,000 distinct CDR3 sequences, roughly a fifth seen once; the top ten hold roughly 10%. Sample: PBMCs from blood, taken about 19 months after vaccination. These receptors all stem from a man in his fifties or sixties who received an inactivated influenza vaccine.

This rearrangement joins TRBV6-5 to TRBJ1-4; 9 bases are a match to TRBD1. The CDR3 consists of 16 residues. CDR1 and CDR2 from the germline V gene are MNHEY and SVGAGI. J lost 8 bases, V lost 6 bases, and 13 bases had no gene match. This CDR3 reads CASRFSGTGTLEKLFF. DNA of the CDR3: TGTGCCAGCAGATTCTCCGGGACAGGGACTTTAGAAAAACTGTTTTTT.

This clonotype showed up many times. The chain is built from TRBV7-2 and TRBJ2-2; D is unresolved. Germline CDR1 reads SGHTA; CDR2 reads FQGNSA. The CDR3 is 12 residues long. V was trimmed by 7 bases and J by 3 bases, leaving 6 bases between them. The CDR3 DNA is TGTGCCAGCAAGCTTTACACCGGGGAGCTGTTTTTT. Amino acids: CASKLYTGELFF.

This clonotype was seen a single time. The rearrangement links TRBV10-3 to TRBJ2-2; tentative D call: TRBD1 (6 bases). Germline CDR1 reads ENHRY; CDR2 reads SYGVKD. The CDR3 has 14 residues. The V end was cut by 5 bases, the J end by 3 bases, with 10 bases between. In DNA form, the CDR3 reads TGTGCCATCAGTACAGGGCTGGACACCGGGGAGCTGTTTTTT. Translating gives CAISTGLDTGELFF.

The V gene is TRBV18, the J gene TRBJ2-2; TRBD1 aligns across 9 bases. This CDR3 is built from 15 residues. Germline loops: CDR1 KGHSH, CDR2 LQKENI. V lost 2 bases to trimming and J lost 5 bases; unmatched junction nucleotides: 3. CDR3 in DNA: TGTGCCAGCTCACCAGGACAGGGGCGTACCGGGGAGCTGTTTTTT. Translated, it gives CASSPGQGRTGELFF.

The V call is TRBV5-1, the J call TRBJ2-7; 8 bases are a match to TRBD2. The CDR3 is 15 residues long. In germline, CDR1 is SGHRS, CDR2 YFSETQ. The J segment lost 6 bases and the V segment lost 5 bases, leaving 13 bases of the junction unmatched. The CDR3 loop is CASRSGAGGLSEQYF. CDR3 DNA sequence: TGCGCCAGCAGAAGTGGGGCGGGGGGCCTCTCCGAGCAGTACTTC.

The CDR3 nucleotides are TGTGCCAGCAAAACAGTAAATAATTCACCCCTCCACTTT. Translated: CASKTVNNSPLHF. The chain carries TRBV12-3 or TRBV12-4 and TRBJ1-6; D is unresolved. The length of the CDR3 is 13 residues. The V end lost 7 bases, the J end lost 5 bases, and 9 bases lay between the germline ends.

This clonotype has ten or more counts. The chain joins TRBV4-3 to TRBJ2-1; TRBD2 agrees at 8 bases. The CDR3 consists of 16 residues. V trimming: 0 bases; J trimming: 8 bases; junction bases outside the gene matches: 9. Per the germline V gene, CDR1 is LGHNA and CDR2 is YSLEER. The CDR3 DNA follows: TGCGCCAGCAGCCAAGATTTCGGGAGGGTCTTGGATGAGCAGTTCTTC. Protein sequence: CASSQDFGRVLDEQFF.

As concerns this clonotype: The junction shows a germline mismatch at one end, possibly a read error. The chain carries TRBV6-1 and TRBJ2-3; 8 nucleotides agree with TRBD2. The CDR3 consists of 14 residues. The V gene's germline CDR1 is MNHNS and CDR2 SASEGT. The CDR3, as DNA: TGTGCCAGCAATGAAGCGGGAGCTGAAGATACGCAGTATTTT. The encoded protein is CASNEAGAEDTQYF.

This sequence joins TRBV6-2 or TRBV6-3 and TRBJ2-3; D gene unclear. V was shortened by 6 bases and J by 2 bases, with 9 bases between the two germline ends. The germline V gene encodes CDR1 MNHEY and CDR2 SVGEGT. The CDR3 consists of 13 residues. The CDR3 is CASRGSSTDTQYF. Written as DNA, the CDR3 is TGTGCCAGCAGGGGATCCTCCACAGATACGCAGTATTTT.

Many counts were recorded for this clonotype. This chain uses TRBV28 with TRBJ1-2; 9 bases align to TRBD1. Germline assignment: CDR1 MDHEN and CDR2 SYDVKM. The CDR3 loop spans 15 amino acids. The V gene end was trimmed by 5 bases and the J gene end by 4 bases; junction bases not matched to a gene: 8. Here the CDR3 reads CASSETGQGIYGYTF. The CDR3 nucleotides are TGTGCCAGCAGTGAGACCGGACAGGGGATCTATGGCTACACCTTC.

The chain employs TRBV6-5 and TRBJ1-4, with a weak D call TRBD1 (5 bases). CDR3 length: 14 residues. Trimming removed 3 bases from V and 8 bases from J, with 13 bases in between. Germline lookup yields CDR1 MNHEY and CDR2 SVGAGI. In nucleotides, the CDR3 is TGTGCCAGCAGTTATAGCAGGGTTCGGGAAAAACTGTTTTTT. Translating it yields CASSYSRVREKLFF.

The chain joins TRBV24-1 to TRBJ2-1; TRBD1 agrees at 9 bases. The V gene end was trimmed by 3 bases and the J gene end by 5 bases; junction bases not matched to a gene: 4. The CDR3 consists of 15 residues. Germline CDR1 KGHDR, CDR2 SFDVKD. CDR3 nucleotides: TGTGCCACCAGTGATCTCCGGGACAGGGACAATGAGCAGTTCTTC. Protein: CATSDLRDRDNEQFF.

V is TRBV11-1 and J is TRBJ2-5; the D gene is possibly TRBD1 (6 bases). Germline V gene lookup returns CDR1 SGHAT and CDR2 FQDESV (reference sequence). Trimming pared 0 bases from V and 1 base from J, leaving 21 bases between. CDR3 length equals 19 residues. The CDR3 DNA reads TGTGCCAGCAGCTTAGCAAGGATGAGGGGACACCTCCCCCAAGAGACCCAGTACTTC. This codes for CASSLARMRGHLPQETQYF. Full variable domain (missing parts from reference TRBV11-1 and TRBJ2-5): EAEVAQSPRYKITEKSQAVAFWCDPISGHATLYWYRQILGQGPELLVQFQDESVVDDSQLPKDRFSAERLKGVDSTLKIQPAELGDSAMYLCASSLARMRGHLPQETQYFGPGTRLLVL.

This chain connects TRBV12-3 or TRBV12-4 to TRBJ2-7, with TRBD1 matching 10 bases. The CDR3 totals 13 residues. The J segment lost 3 bases and the V segment lost 6 bases, leaving 2 bases of the junction unmatched. Here the CDR3 DNA reads TGTGCCAGCAGGCGGGACAGGGGCTACGAGCAGTACTTC. This translates into CASRRDRGYEQYF.

The chain has TRBV6-1 and TRBJ1-1, with no clear D. CDR1 MNHNS and CDR2 SASEGT come from the germline V gene. The CDR3 is 13 amino acids. With 6 bases removed from V and 4 bases from J, the gap between germline ends came to 12 bases. CDR3 DNA sequence: TGTGCCAGCAGCCCCTACAGTGGCACTGAAGCTTTCTTT. As protein: CASSPYSGTEAFF.

This clonotype was observed a handful of times. The chain carries TRBV6-5 and TRBJ1-2; D ambiguous. The germline V gene encodes CDR1 MNHEY and CDR2 SVGAGI. Trimming cost V 2 bases and J 5 bases, with 9 bases left between them. This CDR3 has 13 residues. This CDR3 is CASSYAENYGYTF. CDR3 sequence (DNA): TGTGCCAGCAGTTACGCAGAAAATTATGGCTACACCTTC.

This clonotype was seen a few times. V usage is TRBV12-3 or TRBV12-4 and J usage is TRBJ1-5; D is uncertain. Trimming pared 7 bases from V and 5 bases from J, leaving 12 bases between. The CDR3 runs to 13 residues. DNA for the CDR3: TGTGCCAGCACCCCCGAAGTAGATCAGCCCCAGCATTTT. As protein: CASTPEVDQPQHF.

This clonotype was counted between two and nine times. The chain couples TRBV6-5 to TRBJ2-7; D call uncertain. The CDR3 is 15 residues long. CDR1 and CDR2 (germline): MNHEY, SVGAGI. V lost 2 bases, J lost 0 bases, and 11 bases lay in between. The CDR3 region is CASSYKYMGSYEQYF. The CDR3 DNA reads TGTGCCAGCAGTTACAAGTATATGGGCTCCTACGAGCAGTACTTC.

This clonotype was seen many times. The gene calls are TRBV28 and TRBJ2-3; no clear D. The CDR3 covers 11 residues. Germline-derived CDR1 and CDR2 are MDHEN and SYDVKM. V was pared by 3 bases and J by 6 bases, with 4 bases between. In DNA form, the CDR3 reads TGTGCCAGCAGTTTCGCTGATACGCAGTATTTT. It is translated as CASSFADTQYF.

Turning to this clonotype: This may come from a read error, since a much larger clone is one base off. The chain employs TRBV23-1 and TRBJ1-1, with 7 bases lining up with TRBD1. TRBV23-1 is noted as an ORF with a role that remains uncertain. The CDR3 runs 15 residues. In nucleotides, the CDR3 is TGCGCCAGCAGTCCCCTCGACAGGGTAATCACTGAAGCTTTATTT. This gives the protein CASSPLDRVITEALF.